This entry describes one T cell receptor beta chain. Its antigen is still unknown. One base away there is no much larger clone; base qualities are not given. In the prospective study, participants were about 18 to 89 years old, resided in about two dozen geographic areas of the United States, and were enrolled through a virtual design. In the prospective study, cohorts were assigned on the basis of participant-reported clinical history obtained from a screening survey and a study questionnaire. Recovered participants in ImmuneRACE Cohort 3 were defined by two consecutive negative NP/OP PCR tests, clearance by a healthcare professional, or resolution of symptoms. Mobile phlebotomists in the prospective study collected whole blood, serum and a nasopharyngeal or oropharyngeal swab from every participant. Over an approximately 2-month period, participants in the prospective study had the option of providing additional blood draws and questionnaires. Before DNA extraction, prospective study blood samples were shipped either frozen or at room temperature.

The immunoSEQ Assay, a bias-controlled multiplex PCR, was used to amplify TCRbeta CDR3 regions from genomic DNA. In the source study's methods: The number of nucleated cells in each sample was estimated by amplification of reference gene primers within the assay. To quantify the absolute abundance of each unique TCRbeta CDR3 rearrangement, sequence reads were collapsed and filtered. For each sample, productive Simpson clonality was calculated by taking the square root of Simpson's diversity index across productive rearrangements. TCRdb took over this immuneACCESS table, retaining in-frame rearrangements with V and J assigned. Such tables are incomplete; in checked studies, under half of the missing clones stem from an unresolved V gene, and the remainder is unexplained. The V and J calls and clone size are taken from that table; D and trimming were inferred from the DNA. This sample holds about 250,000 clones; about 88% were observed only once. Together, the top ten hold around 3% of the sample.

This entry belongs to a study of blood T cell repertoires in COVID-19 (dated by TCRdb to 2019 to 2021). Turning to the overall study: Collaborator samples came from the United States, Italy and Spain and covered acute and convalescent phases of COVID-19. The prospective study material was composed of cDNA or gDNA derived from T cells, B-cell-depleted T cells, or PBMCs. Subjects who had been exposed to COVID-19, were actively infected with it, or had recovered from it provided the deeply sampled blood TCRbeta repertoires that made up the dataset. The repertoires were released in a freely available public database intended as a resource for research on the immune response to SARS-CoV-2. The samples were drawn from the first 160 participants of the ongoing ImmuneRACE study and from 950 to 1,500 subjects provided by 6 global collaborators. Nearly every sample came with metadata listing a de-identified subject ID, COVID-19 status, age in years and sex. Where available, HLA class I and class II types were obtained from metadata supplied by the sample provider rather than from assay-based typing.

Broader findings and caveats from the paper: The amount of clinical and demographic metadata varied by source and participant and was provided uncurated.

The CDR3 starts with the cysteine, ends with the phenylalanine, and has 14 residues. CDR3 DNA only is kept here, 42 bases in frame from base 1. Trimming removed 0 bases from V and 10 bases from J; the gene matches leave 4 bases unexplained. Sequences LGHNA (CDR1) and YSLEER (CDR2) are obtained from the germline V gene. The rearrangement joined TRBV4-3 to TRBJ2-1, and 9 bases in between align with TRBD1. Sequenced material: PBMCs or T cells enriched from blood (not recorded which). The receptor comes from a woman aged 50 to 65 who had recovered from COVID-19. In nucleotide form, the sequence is TGCGCCAGCAGCCAAGATAACAGGGGGCTGGAGCAGTTCTTC. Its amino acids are CASSQDNRGLEQFF.